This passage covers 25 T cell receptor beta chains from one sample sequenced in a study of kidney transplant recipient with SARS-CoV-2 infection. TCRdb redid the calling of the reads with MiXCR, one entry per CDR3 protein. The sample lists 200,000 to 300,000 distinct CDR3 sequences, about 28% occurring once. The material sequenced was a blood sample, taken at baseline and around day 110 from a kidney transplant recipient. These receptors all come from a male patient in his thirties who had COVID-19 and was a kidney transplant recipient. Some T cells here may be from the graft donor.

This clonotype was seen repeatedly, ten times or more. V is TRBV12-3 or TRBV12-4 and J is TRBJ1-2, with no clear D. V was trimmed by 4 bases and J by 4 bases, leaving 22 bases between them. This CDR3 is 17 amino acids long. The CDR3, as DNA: TGTGCCAGCAGTTCTCTCGACACAGCAGGAAAGACCTATGGCTACACCTTC. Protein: CASSSLDTAGKTYGYTF.

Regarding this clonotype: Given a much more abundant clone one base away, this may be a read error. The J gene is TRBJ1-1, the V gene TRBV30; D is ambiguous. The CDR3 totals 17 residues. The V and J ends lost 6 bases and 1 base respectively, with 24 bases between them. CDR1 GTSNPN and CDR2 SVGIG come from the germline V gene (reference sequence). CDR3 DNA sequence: TGTGCCTGTAGATTTAACAAGGTCTCAAGAGAGAACACTGAAGCTTTCTTT. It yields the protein CACRFNKVSRENTEAFF.

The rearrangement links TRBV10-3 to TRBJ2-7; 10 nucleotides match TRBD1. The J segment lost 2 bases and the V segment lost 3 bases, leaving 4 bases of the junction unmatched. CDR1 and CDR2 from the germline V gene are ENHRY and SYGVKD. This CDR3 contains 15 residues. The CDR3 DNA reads TGTGCCATCAGTGAAGACGGACAGGGGGCCTACGAGCAGTACTTC. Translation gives CAISEDGQGAYEQYF.

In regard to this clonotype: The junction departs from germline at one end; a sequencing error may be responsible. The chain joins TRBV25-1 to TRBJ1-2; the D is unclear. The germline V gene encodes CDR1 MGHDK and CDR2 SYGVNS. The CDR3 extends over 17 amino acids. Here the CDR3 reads CASSGSKELGKTYGCTF. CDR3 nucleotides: TGTGCCAGCAGTGGGTCCAAAGAACTGGGAAAGACCTATGGCTGCACCTTC.

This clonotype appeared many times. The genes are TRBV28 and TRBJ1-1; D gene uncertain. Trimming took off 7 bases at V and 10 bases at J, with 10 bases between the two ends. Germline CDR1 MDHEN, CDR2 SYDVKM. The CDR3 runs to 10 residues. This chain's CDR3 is CASTGRGAFF. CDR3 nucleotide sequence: TGTGCCAGCACCGGACGGGGAGCTTTCTTT. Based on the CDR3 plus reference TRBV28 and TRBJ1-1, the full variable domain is DVKVTQSSRYLVKRTGEKVFLECVQDMDHENMFWYRQDPGLGLRLIYFSYDVKMKEKGDIPEGYSVSREKKERFSLILESASTNQTSMYLCASTGRGAFFGQGTRLTVV.

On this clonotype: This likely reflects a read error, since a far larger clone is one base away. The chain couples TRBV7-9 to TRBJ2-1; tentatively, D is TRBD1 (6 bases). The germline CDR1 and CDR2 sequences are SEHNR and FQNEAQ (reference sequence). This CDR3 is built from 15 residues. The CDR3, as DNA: TGTGCCAGCAGCTTGAGGGGGAGCTCCTACAATGAGCGGTTCTTC. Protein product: CASSLRGSSYNERFF.

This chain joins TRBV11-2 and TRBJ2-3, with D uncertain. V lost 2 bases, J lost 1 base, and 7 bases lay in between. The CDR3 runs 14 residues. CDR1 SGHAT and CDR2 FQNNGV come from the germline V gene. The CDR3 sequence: CASSLWRGTDTQYF. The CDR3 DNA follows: TGTGCCAGCAGCTTATGGCGTGGCACAGATACGCAGTATTTT.

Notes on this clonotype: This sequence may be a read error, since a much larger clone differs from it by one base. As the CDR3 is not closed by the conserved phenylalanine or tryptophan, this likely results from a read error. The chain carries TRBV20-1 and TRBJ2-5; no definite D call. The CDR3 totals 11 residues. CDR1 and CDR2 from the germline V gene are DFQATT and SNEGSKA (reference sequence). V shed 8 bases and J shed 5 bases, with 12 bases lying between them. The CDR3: CSSTVRETQYL. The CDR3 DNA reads TGCAGTTCAACGGTGCGGGAGACCCAGTACTTA.

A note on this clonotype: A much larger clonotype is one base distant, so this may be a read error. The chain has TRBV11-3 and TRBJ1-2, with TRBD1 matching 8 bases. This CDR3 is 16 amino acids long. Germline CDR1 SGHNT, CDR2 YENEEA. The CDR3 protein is CASSFTGGRDSYGHTF. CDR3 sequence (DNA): TGTGCCAGCAGCTTTACAGGGGGTCGGGACAGCTATGGCCACACCTTC.

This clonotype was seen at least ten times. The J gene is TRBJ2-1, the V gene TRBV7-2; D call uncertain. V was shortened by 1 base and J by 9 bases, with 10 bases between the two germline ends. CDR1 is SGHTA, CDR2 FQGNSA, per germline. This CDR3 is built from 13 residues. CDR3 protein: CASSLVPYGEQFF. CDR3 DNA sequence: TGTGCCAGCAGCTTAGTACCCTACGGTGAGCAGTTCTTC.

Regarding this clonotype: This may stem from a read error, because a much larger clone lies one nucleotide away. The CDR3: CASSLVDTLRKTYGHTF. The CDR3, as DNA: TGTGCCAGCAGCCTTGTGGACACCCTTCGAAAGACCTATGGCCACACCTTC. The chain combines TRBV3-1 with TRBJ1-2; D might be TRBD1 (5 bases). The length of the CDR3 is 17 residues. Germline V gene sequence: CDR1 LGHDT, CDR2 YNNKEL (reference sequence).

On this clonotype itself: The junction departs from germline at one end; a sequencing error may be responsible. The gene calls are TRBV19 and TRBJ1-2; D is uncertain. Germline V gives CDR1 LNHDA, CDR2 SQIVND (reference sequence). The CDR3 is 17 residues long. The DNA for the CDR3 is TGTGCCGGTAGTTGGTCTCAGACAAATCGAAAGACCTATGGCTACACCTTC. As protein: CAGSWSQTNRKTYGYTF. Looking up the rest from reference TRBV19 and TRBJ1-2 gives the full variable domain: DGGITQSPKYLFRKEGQNVTLSCEQNLNHDAMYWYRQDPGQGLRLIYYSQIVNDFQKGDIAEGYSVSREKKESFPLTVTSAQKNPTAFYLCAGSWSQTNRKTYGYTFGSGTRLTVV.

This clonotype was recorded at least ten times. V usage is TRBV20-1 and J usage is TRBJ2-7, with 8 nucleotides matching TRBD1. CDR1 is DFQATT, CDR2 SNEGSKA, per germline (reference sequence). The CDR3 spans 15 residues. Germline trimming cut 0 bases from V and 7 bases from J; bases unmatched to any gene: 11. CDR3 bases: TGCAGTGCTAGAGATCCCACAGGGGGGTTTAAGGAGCAGTACTTC. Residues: CSARDPTGGFKEQYF.

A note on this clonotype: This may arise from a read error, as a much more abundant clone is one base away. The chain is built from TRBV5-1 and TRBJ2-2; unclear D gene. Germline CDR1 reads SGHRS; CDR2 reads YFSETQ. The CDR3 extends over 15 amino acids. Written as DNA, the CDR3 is TGCGCCGGCAGCTTGGGGTCACCGGACACCGGGGAGCTGTTTTTT. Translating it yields CAGSLGSPDTGELFF.

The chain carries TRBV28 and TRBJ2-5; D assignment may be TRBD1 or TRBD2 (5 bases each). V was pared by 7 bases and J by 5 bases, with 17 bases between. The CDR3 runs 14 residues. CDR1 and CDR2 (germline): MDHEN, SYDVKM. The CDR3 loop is CASTNRGPRETQYF. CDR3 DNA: TGTGCCAGCACCAACCGGGGCCCTAGGGAGACCCAGTACTTC.

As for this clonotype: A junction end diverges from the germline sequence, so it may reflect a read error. The CDR3 region has the DNA TGTGCCGGCAGTTTTAGAGGACTAGCGGACACCGGGGAGCTGTTTTTT. This translates into CAGSFRGLADTGELFF. The chain joins TRBV28 to TRBJ2-2, with TRBD2 identical over 10 bases. Germline assignment: CDR1 MDHEN and CDR2 SYDVKM. The CDR3 runs 16 residues.

The CDR3 region is CASSPDGRNQETQYF. CDR3 coding DNA: TGTGCCAGCAGTCCGGACGGTCGGAACCAAGAGACCCAGTACTTC. The chain employs TRBV12-3 or TRBV12-4 and TRBJ2-5; D unresolved. V lost 5 bases and J lost 0, with 13 bases in between. The CDR3 is 15 amino acids.

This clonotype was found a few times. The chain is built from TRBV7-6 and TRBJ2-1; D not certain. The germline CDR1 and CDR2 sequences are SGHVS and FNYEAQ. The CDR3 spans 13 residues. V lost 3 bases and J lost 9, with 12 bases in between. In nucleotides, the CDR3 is TGTGCCAGCAGCTTCGGAAACGATGGTGAGCAGTTCTTC. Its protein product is CASSFGNDGEQFF.

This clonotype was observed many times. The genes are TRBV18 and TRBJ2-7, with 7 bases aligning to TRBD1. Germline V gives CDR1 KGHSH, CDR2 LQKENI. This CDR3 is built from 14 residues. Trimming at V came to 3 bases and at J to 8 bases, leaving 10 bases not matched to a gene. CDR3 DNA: TGTGCCAGCTCACCCGGGACAGATCCTACGAAGCAGTACGTC. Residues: CASSPGTDPTKQYV.

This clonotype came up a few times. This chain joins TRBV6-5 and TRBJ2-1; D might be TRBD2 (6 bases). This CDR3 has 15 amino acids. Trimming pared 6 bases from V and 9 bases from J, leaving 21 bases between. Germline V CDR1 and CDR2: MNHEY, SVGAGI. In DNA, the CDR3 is TGTGCCAGCAGCCCCGGACTATCCCCGCGGAGTGAGCAGTTCTTC. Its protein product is CASSPGLSPRSEQFF.

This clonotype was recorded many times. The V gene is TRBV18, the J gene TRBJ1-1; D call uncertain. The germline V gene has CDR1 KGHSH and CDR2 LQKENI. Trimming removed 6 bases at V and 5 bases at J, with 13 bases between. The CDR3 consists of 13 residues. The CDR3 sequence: CASSDSQNTEAFF. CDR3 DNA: TGTGCCAGCTCGGATAGCCAGAATACTGAAGCTTTCTTT.

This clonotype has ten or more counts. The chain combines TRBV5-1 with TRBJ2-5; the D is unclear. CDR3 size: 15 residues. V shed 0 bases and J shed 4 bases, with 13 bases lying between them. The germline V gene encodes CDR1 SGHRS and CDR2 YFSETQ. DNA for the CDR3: TGCGCCAGCAGCTTGGGACTGAGAATAGGAGAGACCCAGTACTTC. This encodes CASSLGLRIGETQYF.

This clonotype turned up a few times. As DNA, the CDR3 is TGTGCCAGCAGCGTAGGTGGCGGGGGGGCCGTGGCTGAAACCCAGTACTTC. Amino acid sequence: CASSVGGGGAVAETQYF. The chain links TRBV9 to TRBJ2-5; 9 positions agree with TRBD2. J was trimmed by 8 bases and V by 0 bases; bases with no gene match: 14. The CDR3 is 17 residues long. Germline values: CDR1 SGDLS, CDR2 YYNGEE.

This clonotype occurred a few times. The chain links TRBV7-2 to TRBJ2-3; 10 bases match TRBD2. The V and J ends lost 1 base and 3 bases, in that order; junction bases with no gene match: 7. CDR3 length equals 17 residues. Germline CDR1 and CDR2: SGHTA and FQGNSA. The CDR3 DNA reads TGTGCCAGCAGCTTAGGGAGTAGCGGGAGGTGGACAGATACGCAGTATTTT. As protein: CASSLGSSGRWTDTQYF. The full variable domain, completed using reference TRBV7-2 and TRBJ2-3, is GAGVSQSPSNKVTEKGKDVELRCDPISGHTALYWYRQSLGQGLEFLIYFQGNSAPDKSGLPSDRFSAERTGGSVSTLTIQRTQQEDSAVYLCASSLGSSGRWTDTQYFGPGTRLTVL.

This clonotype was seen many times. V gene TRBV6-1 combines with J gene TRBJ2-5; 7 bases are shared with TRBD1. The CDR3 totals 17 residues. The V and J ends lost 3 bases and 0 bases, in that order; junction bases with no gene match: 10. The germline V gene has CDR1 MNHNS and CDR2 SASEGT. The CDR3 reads CASSEPRGTAYQETQYF. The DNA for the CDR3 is TGTGCCAGCAGTGAGCCCCGTGGGACAGCGTACCAAGAGACCCAGTACTTC.